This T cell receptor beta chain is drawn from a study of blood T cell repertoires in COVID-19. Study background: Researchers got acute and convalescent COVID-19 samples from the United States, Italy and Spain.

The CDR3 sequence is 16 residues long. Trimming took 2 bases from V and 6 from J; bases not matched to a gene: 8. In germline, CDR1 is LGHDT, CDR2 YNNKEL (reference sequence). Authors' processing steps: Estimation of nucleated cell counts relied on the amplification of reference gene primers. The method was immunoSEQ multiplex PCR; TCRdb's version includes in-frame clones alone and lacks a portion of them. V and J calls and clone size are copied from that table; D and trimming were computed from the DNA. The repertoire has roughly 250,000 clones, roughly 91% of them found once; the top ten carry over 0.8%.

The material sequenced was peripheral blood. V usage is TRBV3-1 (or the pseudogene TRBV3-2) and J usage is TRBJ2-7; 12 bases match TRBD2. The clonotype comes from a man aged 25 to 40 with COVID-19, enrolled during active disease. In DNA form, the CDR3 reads TGTGCCAGCAGCCAACTGCTAGCGGGGGGGCCGTCCGAGCAGTACTTC. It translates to CASSQLLAGGPSEQYF.